This T cell receptor (beta chain) comes out of a study of early T cells in non-severe SARS-CoV-2 infection. Overall study: Unpaired chains resulted from sequencing bulk RNA of unsorted whole blood.

Deletions cut 0 bases from V and 8 bases from J, with 10 bases between. The germline gives CDR1 MGHDK, CDR2 SYGVNS. The CDR3 extends over 13 amino acids. Study observations and caveats: In VDJdb matching, anti-spike CD8 responses were favored while private and CD4 specificities went missing.

Unique molecular identifiers were added to individual cDNA molecules. MiXCR, run by TCRdb on the 5' RACE reads, gives a single entry per CDR3 protein. The sample shows 55,000 to 85,000 distinct CDR3 sequences, approximately 14% of them seen only once. This clonotype has ten or more counts. Its antigen is unidentified. Sequenced material: whole blood. V usage is TRBV25-1 and J usage is TRBJ1-2; D uncertain. This TCR came from an adult who was a healthcare worker with PCR-confirmed SARS-CoV-2 infection or an uninfected control (not recorded which). Written as DNA, the CDR3 is TGTGCCAGCAGTGAATATGCGAGTACAGGCTACACCTTC. This translates into CASSEYASTGYTF.